The T cell receptor (beta chain) under discussion was sequenced for a study of shared clonotypes between healthy human individuals. On the study more broadly: The donors, a couple of women and three men, were aged 18 to 49.

Running of the assay took place at deep level. Every subset had its genomic DNA shared out evenly among several immunoSEQ plates. Measured with immunoSEQ multiplex PCR; TCRdb has only the in-frame clones, and not every one. The sample lists roughly 2 million clones; approximately 95% were seen once. This CDR3 has 12 amino acids. V gave up 7 bases and J gave up 7 bases, with 13 bases separating them. CDR1 and CDR2 (germline): MDHEN, SYDVKM. A split of CD4+ cells into CD45RA+ naive and CD45RA-negative memory subsets was performed. The receptor comes from a man younger than 35 in good health. The chain is built from TRBV28 and TRBJ1-2; no definite D call. Sequencing was performed on naive CD4+ T cells sorted from blood. Subset of the sample: CD45RA+ positively selected. The CDR3 region has the DNA TGTGCCAGCACCCCCCGTTGGGGTGGCTACACCTTC. Its translation: CASTPRWGGYTF.